The 14 T cell receptor beta chains below were found in one sample sequenced in a study of T cells in Graves' hyperthyroidism and ophthalmopathy. Researchers amplified the TCR beta CDR3 regions from RNA transcripts. The HTBI primer set drove a first-round RT-PCR of the TCR CDR3. TCRdb processed the multiplex PCR reads anew with MiXCR; each CDR3 protein has one entry. The table shows 350,000 or so distinct CDR3 sequences, with around 20% occurring only once. The sample comprised blood. Receptors were obtained from a woman between 50 and 59 years old with Graves' hyperthyroidism.

The chain recombines TRBV6-9 with TRBJ1-6, with TRBD1 matching over 9 bases. J lost 7 bases, V lost 3 bases, and 4 bases had no gene match. Germline CDR1 reads MNHGY; CDR2 reads SVAAGI. The CDR3 is 15 amino acids. CDR3 DNA sequence: TGTGCCAGCAGTTACCTGGACAGGGGAAATTCACCCCTCCACTTT. This translates into CASSYLDRGNSPLHF.

This clonotype was seen at least ten times. The chain links TRBV30 to TRBJ2-1; tentatively, D is TRBD1 (6 bases). V was pared by 3 bases and J by 0 bases, with 9 bases between. Germline assignment: CDR1 GTSNPN and CDR2 SVGIG (reference sequence). The CDR3 spans 14 residues. In DNA, the CDR3 is TGTGCCTGGAGGGGGGCGAACTCCTACAATGAGCAGTTCTTC. Its translation is CAWRGANSYNEQFF.

The gene calls are TRBV6-5 and TRBJ1-1; D is ambiguous. This CDR3 comprises 15 residues. Germline V lookup: CDR1 MNHEY, CDR2 SVGAGI. Trimming left V 4 bases short and J 0 bases short, with 12 bases between. CDR3 in amino acids: CASSFLTDLNTEAFF. The CDR3 DNA is TGTGCCAGCAGTTTCCTAACAGACTTGAACACTGAAGCTTTCTTT.

This clonotype was seen repeatedly, ten times or more. V usage is TRBV29-1 and J usage is TRBJ2-5, with 11 bases matching TRBD2. This CDR3 region has 20 residues. V dropped 6 bases and J dropped 2; count of bases not matched to a gene: 23. The V gene's germline CDR1 is SQVTM and CDR2 ANQGSEA. In nucleotides, the CDR3 is TGCAGCGTGGGGGGTGCGGCAGGGATCACCGGGACTAGCGGACAAGAGACCCAGTACTTC. This translates into CSVGGAAGITGTSGQETQYF. Full variable domain (rest looked up from reference TRBV29-1 and TRBJ2-5): SAVISQKPSRDICQRGTSLTIQCQVDSQVTMMFWYRQQPGQSLTLIATANQGSEATYESGFVIDKFPISRPNLTFSTLTVSNMSPEDSSIYLCSVGGAAGITGTSGQETQYFGPGTRLLVL.

This clonotype was seen many times. The V call is TRBV28, the J call TRBJ2-7; tentatively, D is TRBD1 (6 bases). The CDR3 contains 15 residues. V was cut by 2 bases and J by 5 bases, with 16 bases left in between. Looked up from germline, CDR1 is MDHEN and CDR2 is SYDVKM. The CDR3 nucleotides read TGTGCCAGCAGTTTAACGTCCCACAGGGCCAACGAGCAGTACTTC. It translates to CASSLTSHRANEQYF.

The chain combines TRBV6-2 or TRBV6-3 with TRBJ2-1; 7 nucleotides agree with TRBD1. The CDR3 extends over 17 amino acids. Germline V gene data show CDR1 as MNHEY and CDR2 as SVGEGT. Germline trimming cut 0 bases from V and 8 bases from J; bases unmatched to any gene: 13. The CDR3 bases are TGTGCCAGCAGTTACTCCCCTGAGAGGGGGCGAGTCTATGAGCAGTTCTTC. Its translation: CASSYSPERGRVYEQFF.

This clonotype was picked up a small number of times. This rearrangement joins TRBV11-2 to TRBJ2-1, with D possibly matching TRBD1 (5 bases). CDR3 length equals 15 residues. With 2 bases removed from V and 15 bases from J, the gap between germline ends came to 23 bases. Germline assignment: CDR1 SGHAT and CDR2 FQNNGV. CDR3 sequence (DNA): TGTGCCAGCAGCTTATCCACTTCTGGAAGGGGCCTACCGTTCTTC. Its protein is CASSLSTSGRGLPFF.

In its sample, this clonotype was seen many times. The CDR3 DNA reads as TGTGCCATCAGTAACCGCGGGGGAATAGATACGCAGTATTTT. Protein: CAISNRGGIDTQYF. The chain couples TRBV10-3 to TRBJ2-3; 7 bases map to TRBD2. The CDR3 covers 14 residues. V lost 5 bases and J lost 5; bases outside the gene matches: 7. Germline V gives CDR1 ENHRY, CDR2 SYGVKD.

This clonotype was seen ten or more times. The chain uses TRBV7-9 and TRBJ2-7; D not resolved. CDR1 is SEHNR and CDR2 is FQNEAQ in the germline V gene (reference sequence). V lost 0 bases to trimming and J lost 1 base, with 7 bases between them. This CDR3 is built from 14 residues. The CDR3 is CASSLAGRSYEQYF. CDR3 nucleotides: TGTGCCAGCAGCTTAGCGGGCAGATCCTACGAGCAGTACTTC.

In this sample, this clonotype turned up many times. V usage is TRBV10-3 and J usage is TRBJ1-1, with TRBD1 matching 10 bases. V shed 10 bases and J 5 bases; nucleotides not matched to a gene: 7. Germline V gene data show CDR1 as ENHRY and CDR2 as SYGVKD. CDR3 length equals 13 residues. The CDR3 sequence is CATTRDRGTEAFF. The CDR3 region has the DNA TGTGCCACCACCCGGGACAGGGGTACTGAAGCTTTCTTT.

This clonotype was detected ten times or more. The chain couples TRBV12-3 or TRBV12-4 to TRBJ2-3; 8 bases are a match to TRBD1. V dropped 4 bases and J dropped 1; count of bases not matched to a gene: 4. CDR3 length equals 15 residues. CDR3 sequence (DNA): TGTGCCAGCAGTTCGGGACAGGCCGGCACAGATACGCAGTATTTT. The encoded protein is CASSSGQAGTDTQYF.

This clonotype showed up many times. The rearrangement joins TRBV13 to TRBJ2-7, with D hard to call. This CDR3 spans 14 amino acids. Trimming cost V 5 bases and J 0 bases, with 11 bases left between them. Germline CDR1 PRHDT, CDR2 FYEKMQ (reference sequence). CDR3 sequence: CASSNDKSSYEQYF. CDR3 coding DNA: TGTGCCAGCAGCAACGATAAGAGCTCCTACGAGCAGTACTTC.

This clonotype was counted between two and nine times. This chain links TRBV6-1 with TRBJ2-5; TRBD2 matches 15 bases. V lost 5 bases, J lost 5 bases, and 6 bases stayed unmatched. In germline, CDR1 is MNHNS, CDR2 SASEGT. The CDR3 loop spans 16 amino acids. The CDR3 reads CASSKGLAGGWETQYF. For the CDR3, the DNA is TGTGCCAGCAGTAAGGGACTAGCGGGAGGATGGGAGACCCAGTACTTC.

This clonotype was seen only a few times. This sequence joins TRBV4-1 and TRBJ1-2; no clear D gene. From germline, CDR1 is MGHRA and CDR2 YSYEKL. The CDR3 length is 16 residues. Trimming left V 2 bases short and J 2 bases short, with 15 bases between. The CDR3 spells CASSQSNSLTNYGYTF. In nucleotides, the CDR3 is TGCGCCAGCAGCCAATCAAACAGCCTGACAAACTATGGCTACACCTTC.